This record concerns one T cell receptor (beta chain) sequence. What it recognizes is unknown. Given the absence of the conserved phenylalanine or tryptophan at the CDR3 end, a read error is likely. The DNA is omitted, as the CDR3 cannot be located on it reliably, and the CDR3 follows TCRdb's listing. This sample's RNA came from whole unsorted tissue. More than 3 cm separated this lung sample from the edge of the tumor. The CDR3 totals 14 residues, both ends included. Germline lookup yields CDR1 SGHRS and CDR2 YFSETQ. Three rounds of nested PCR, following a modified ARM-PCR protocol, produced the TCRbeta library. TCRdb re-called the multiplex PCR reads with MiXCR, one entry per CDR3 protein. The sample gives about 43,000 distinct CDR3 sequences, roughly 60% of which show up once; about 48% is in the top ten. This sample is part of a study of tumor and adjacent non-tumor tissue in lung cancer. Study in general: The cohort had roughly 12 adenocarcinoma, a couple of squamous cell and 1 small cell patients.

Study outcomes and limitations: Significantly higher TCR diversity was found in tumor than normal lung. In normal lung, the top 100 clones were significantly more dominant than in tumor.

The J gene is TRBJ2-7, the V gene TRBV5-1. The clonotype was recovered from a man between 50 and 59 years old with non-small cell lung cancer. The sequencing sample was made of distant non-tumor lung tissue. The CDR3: CASSLSGDSYEQHL.